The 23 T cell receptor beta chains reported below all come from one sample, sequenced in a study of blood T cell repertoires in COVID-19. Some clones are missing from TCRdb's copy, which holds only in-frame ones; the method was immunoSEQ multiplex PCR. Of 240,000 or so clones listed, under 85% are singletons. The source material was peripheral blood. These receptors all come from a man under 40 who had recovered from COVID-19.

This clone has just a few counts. This CDR3 reads CASSPSGPPLGNQPQHF. The CDR3 DNA sequence: TGTGCCAGCTCACCTAGCGGACCGCCACTGGGGAATCAGCCCCAGCATTTT. The rearrangement joins TRBV18 to TRBJ1-5; D is unclear. Trimming removed 3 bases at V and 4 bases at J, with 19 bases between. The CDR3 covers 17 residues. From germline, CDR1 is KGHSH and CDR2 LQKENI.

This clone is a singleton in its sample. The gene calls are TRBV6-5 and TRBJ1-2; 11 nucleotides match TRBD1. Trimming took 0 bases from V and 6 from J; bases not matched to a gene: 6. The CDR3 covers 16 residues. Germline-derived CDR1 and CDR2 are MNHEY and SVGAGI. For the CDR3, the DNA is TGTGCCAGCAGTTACTCTAGGACAGGGGGCGCGGATGGCTACACCTTC. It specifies CASSYSRTGGADGYTF.

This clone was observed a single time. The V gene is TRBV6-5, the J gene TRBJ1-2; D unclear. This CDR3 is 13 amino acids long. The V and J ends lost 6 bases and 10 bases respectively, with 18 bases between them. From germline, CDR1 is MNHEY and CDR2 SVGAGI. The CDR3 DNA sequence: TGTGCCAGCAGCACCCCGGGAAAGGGTAACTACACCTTC. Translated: CASSTPGKGNYTF.

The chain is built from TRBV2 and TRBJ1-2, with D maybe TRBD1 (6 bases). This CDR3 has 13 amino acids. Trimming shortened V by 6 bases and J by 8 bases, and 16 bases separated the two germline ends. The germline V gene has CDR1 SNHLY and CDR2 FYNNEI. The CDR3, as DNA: TGTGCCAGCAGCGATACAGGGTCCGGGGGCTACACCTTC. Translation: CASSDTGSGGYTF.

This chain's CDR3 is CASSFDNIDTQYF. Here the CDR3 DNA reads TGCGCCAGCAGCTTTGACAACATAGATACGCAGTATTTT. This rearrangement joins TRBV5-1 to TRBJ2-3; no firm D call. CDR3 length: 13 amino acids. Trimming removed 2 bases at V and 5 bases at J, with 9 bases between. CDR1 is SGHRS and CDR2 is YFSETQ in the germline V gene.

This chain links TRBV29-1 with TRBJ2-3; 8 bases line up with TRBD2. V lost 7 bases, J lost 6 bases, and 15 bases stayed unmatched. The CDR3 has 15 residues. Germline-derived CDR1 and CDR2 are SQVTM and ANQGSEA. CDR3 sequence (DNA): TGCAGCGCCGGGAGGGGACTTGGATCAATTGATACGCAGTATTTT. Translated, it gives CSAGRGLGSIDTQYF.

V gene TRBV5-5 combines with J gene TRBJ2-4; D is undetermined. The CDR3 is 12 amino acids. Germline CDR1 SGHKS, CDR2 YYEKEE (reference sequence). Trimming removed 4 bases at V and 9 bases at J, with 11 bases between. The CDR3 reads CASSPTRAIQYF. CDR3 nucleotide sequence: TGTGCCAGCAGCCCTACTCGTGCCATTCAGTACTTC.

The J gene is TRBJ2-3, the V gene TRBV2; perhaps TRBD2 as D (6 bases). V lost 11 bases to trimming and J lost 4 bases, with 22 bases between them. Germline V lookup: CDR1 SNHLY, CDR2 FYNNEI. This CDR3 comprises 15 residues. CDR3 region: CASTGGRGRADTQYF. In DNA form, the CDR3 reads TGTGCCTCCACTGGAGGGCGGGGTAGGGCAGATACGCAGTATTTT.

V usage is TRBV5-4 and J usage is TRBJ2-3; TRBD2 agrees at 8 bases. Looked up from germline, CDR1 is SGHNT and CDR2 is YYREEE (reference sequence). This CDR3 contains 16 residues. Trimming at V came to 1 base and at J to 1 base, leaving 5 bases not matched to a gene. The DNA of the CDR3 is TGTGCCAGCAGCTTGAGGGACGGGGGGGGCACAGATACGCAGTATTTT. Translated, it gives CASSLRDGGGTDTQYF.

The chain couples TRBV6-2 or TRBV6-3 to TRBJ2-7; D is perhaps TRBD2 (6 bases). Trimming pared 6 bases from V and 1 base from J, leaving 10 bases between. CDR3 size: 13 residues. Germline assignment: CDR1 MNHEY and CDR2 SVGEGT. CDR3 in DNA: TGTGCCAGCAGCACCGGGGGATCCTACGAGCAGTACGTC. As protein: CASSTGGSYEQYV.

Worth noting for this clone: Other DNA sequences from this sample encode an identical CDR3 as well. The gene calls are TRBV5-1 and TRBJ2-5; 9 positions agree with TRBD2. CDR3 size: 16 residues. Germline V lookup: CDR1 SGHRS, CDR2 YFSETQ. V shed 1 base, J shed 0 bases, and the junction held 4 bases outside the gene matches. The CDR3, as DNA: TGCGCCAGCAGCTTGAGTAGCGGGGGTTACCAAGAGACCCAGTACTTC. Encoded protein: CASSLSSGGYQETQYF.

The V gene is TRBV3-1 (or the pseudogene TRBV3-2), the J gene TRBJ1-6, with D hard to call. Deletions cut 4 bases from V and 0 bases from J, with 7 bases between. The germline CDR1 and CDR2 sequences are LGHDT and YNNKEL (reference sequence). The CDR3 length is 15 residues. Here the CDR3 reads CASSLRDSYNSPLHF. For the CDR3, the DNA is TGTGCCAGCAGCCTCCGGGACTCCTATAATTCACCCCTCCACTTT.

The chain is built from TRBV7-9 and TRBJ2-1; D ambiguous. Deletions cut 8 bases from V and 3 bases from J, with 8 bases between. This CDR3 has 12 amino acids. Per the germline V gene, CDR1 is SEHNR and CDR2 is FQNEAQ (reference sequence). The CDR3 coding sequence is TGTGCCAGCTCTGAGAGCTACAATGAGCAGTTCTTC. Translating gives CASSESYNEQFF.

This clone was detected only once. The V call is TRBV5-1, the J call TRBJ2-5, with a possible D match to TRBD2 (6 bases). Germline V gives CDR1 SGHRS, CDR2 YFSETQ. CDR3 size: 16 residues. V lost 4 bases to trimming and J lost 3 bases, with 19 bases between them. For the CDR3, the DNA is TGCGCCAGCAGCCGAGGGGAGCTAGCGCCGAAAGAGACCCAGTACTTC. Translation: CASSRGELAPKETQYF.

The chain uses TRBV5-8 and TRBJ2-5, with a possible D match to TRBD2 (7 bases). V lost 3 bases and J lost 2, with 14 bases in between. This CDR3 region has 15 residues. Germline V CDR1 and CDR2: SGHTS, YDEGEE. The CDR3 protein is CASSSSGGHQETQYF. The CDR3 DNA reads TGTGCCAGCAGCTCGTCGGGGGGACATCAAGAGACCCAGTACTTC.

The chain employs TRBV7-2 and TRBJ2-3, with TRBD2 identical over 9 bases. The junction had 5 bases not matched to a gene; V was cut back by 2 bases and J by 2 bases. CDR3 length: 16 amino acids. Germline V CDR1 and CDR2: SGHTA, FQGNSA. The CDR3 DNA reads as TGTGCCAGCAGCTTAAACAGCGGGGGGAACACAGATACGCAGTATTTT. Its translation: CASSLNSGGNTDTQYF.

CDR3 sequence: CASSQGTGHGYGYTF. CDR3 bases: TGTGCCAGCAGCCAAGGGACAGGTCACGGCTATGGCTACACCTTC. The chain is built from TRBV3-1 (or the pseudogene TRBV3-2) and TRBJ1-2, with 7 positions matching TRBD1. V shed 1 base and J 4 bases; nucleotides not matched to a gene: 6. The CDR3 sequence is 15 residues long. The germline V gene encodes CDR1 LGHDT and CDR2 YNNKEL (reference sequence).

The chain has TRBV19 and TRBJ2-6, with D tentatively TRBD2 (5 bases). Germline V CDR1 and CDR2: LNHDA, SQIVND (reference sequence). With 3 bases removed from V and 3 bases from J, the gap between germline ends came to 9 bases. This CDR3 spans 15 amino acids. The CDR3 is CASSMWGDGANVLTF. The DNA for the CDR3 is TGTGCCAGTAGTATGTGGGGAGATGGGGCCAACGTCCTGACTTTC.

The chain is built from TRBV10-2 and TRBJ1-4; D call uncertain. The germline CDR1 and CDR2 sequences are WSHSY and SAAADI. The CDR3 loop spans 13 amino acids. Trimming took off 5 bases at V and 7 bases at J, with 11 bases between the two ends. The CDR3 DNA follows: TGCGCCAGCAGTCTGGGGAGGAGTGAAAAACTGTTTTTT. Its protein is CASSLGRSEKLFF.

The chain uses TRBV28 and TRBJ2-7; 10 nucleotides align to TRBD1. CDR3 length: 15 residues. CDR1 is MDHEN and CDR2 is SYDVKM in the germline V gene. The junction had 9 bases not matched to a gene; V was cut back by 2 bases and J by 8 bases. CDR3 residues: CASSLPGQGVWKQYV. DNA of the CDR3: TGTGCCAGCAGTTTACCCGGACAGGGGGTGTGGAAGCAGTACGTC.

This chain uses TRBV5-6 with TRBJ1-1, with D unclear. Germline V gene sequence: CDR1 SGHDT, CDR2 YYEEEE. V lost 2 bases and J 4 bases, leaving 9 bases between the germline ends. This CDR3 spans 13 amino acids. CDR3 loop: CASSFAEATEAFF. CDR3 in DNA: TGTGCCAGCAGCTTCGCGGAGGCCACTGAAGCTTTCTTT.

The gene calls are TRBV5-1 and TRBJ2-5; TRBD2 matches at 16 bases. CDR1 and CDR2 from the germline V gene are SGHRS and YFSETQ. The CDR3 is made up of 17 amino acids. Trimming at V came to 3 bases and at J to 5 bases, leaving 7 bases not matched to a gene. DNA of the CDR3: TGCGCCAGCAGCTCGGGACTAGCGGGGGGGCCAGGGGAGACCCAGTACTTC. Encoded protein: CASSSGLAGGPGETQYF.

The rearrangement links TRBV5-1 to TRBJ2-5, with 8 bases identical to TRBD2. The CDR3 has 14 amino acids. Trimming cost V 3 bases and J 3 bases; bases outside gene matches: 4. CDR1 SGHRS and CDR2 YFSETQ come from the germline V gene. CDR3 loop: CASSYGLAKETQYF. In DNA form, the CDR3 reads TGCGCCAGCAGCTACGGACTAGCAAAAGAGACCCAGTACTTC.